This is a list of T cell receptor beta chains from one sample in a study of blood T cell repertoires in COVID-19. Measured with immunoSEQ multiplex PCR; TCRdb has only the in-frame clones, and not every one. The table has about 260,000 clones, roughly nine tenths seen once; the top ten hold about 4%. Material for sequencing was peripheral blood. The receptors derive from a man younger than 30 with active or convalescent COVID-19. Each CDR3 is given with its conserved first and last residue. The D gene is left open where the match is weak. Size is stated for part of the rows, as once, few or many counts, or as a class when the clone is expanded.

size	V	D	J	CDR3	DNA
NA	TRBV7-2	TRBD2	TRBJ2-1	CASSQVAGFDEQFF	TGTGCCAGCAGCCAAGTAGCGGGATTCGATGAGCAGTTCTTC
once	TRBV5-6	NA	TRBJ2-1	CASSLILSANEQFF	TGTGCCAGCAGCTTGATCCTTAGCGCTAATGAGCAGTTCTTC
NA	TRBV2	TRBD1	TRBJ1-3	CASIRATGRLDSGNTIYF	TGTGCCAGCATTAGGGCGACAGGGAGGCTTGACTCTGGAAACACCATATATTTT
NA	TRBV3-1/TRBV3-2	NA	TRBJ1-1	CASSLNSWANTEAFF	TGTGCCAGCAGCCTTAACAGCTGGGCGAACACTGAAGCTTTCTTT
once	TRBV30	TRBD2	TRBJ2-1	CAWSQGLAGSYNEQFF	TGTGCCTGGAGTCAAGGACTAGCGGGGTCTTACAATGAGCAGTTCTTC
NA	TRBV14	TRBD1	TRBJ1-2	CASSQTGAGYTF	TGTGCCAGCAGCCAGACAGGGGCTGGCTACACCTTC
NA	TRBV4-2	NA	TRBJ1-1	CASSPAGVDTEAFF	TGTGCCAGCAGCCCCGCAGGGGTCGACACTGAAGCTTTCTTT
NA	TRBV7-9	TRBD1	TRBJ1-5	CASSLSGGNQPQHF	TGTGCCAGCAGCTTATCAGGGGGGAATCAGCCCCAGCATTTT
NA	TRBV7-2	TRBD1	TRBJ2-2	CASSLVQGATGELFF	TGTGCCAGCAGCTTAGTGCAGGGGGCCACCGGGGAGCTGTTTTTT
once	TRBV7-2	NA	TRBJ2-7	CASSPSGVWTYEQYF	TGTGCCAGCAGCCCCTCGGGAGTATGGACCTACGAGCAGTACTTC
once	TRBV5-1	NA	TRBJ2-5	CASSLAGYQETQYF	TGCGCCAGCAGCTTGGCGGGGTACCAAGAGACCCAGTACTTC
NA	TRBV9	TRBD2	TRBJ2-1	CASSVGAGGVYEQFF	TGTGCCAGCAGCGTAGGAGCGGGAGGTGTGTATGAGCAGTTCTTC
NA	TRBV19	NA	TRBJ1-1	CASRQTNGNTEAFF	TGTGCCAGTAGACAGACCAACGGAAACACTGAAGCTTTCTTT
NA	TRBV28	TRBD1	TRBJ1-6	CASSLGTGRVPLHF	TGTGCCAGCAGTTTAGGGACAGGGCGTGTACCCCTCCACTTT
NA	TRBV19	NA	TRBJ2-5	CASRKGGQETQYF	TGTGCCAGTAGGAAGGGGGGGCAAGAGACCCAGTACTTC
once	TRBV27	NA	TRBJ2-3	CASSLSRTVSTDTQYF	TGTGCCAGCAGTTTAAGTCGAACGGTTAGCACAGATACGCAGTATTTT
NA	TRBV12-3/TRBV12-4	NA	TRBJ2-3	CASNRADTQYF	TGTGCCAGCAATCGTGCAGATACGCAGTATTTT
NA	TRBV12-2	NA	TRBJ2-7	CASRCDRDRGEQYF	TGTGCAAGTCGCTGTGACCGGGACAGGGGCGAGCAGTACTTC
NA	TRBV3-1/TRBV3-2	NA	TRBJ2-3	CASSQRGISWLYTDTQYF	TGTGCCAGCAGCCAGCGGGGTATCAGTTGGCTTTATACAGATACGCAGTATTTT
NA	TRBV20-1	TRBD1	TRBJ2-5	CSASPGGQETQYF	TGCAGTGCTAGTCCAGGGGGACAAGAGACCCAGTACTTC
NA	TRBV15	NA	TRBJ1-2	CATSGDRGVYGYTF	TGTGCCACCAGCGGAGACCGGGGGGTCTATGGCTACACCTTC
NA	TRBV7-9	TRBD1	TRBJ2-7	CASSRVIGTGEYEQYF	TGTGCCAGCAGCCGAGTGATCGGGACAGGGGAGTACGAGCAGTACTTC
once	TRBV24-1	NA	TRBJ2-3	CATSESEDTQYF	TGTGCCACCAGTGAAAGCGAGGATACGCAGTATTTT
NA	TRBV19	NA	TRBJ1-6	CASGGVPLSPLHF	TGTGCCAGTGGCGGGGTTCCGTTATCACCCCTCCACTTT
NA	TRBV29-1	TRBD1	TRBJ2-1	CSANRGLGNEQFF	TGCAGCGCTAACAGGGGGCTGGGCAATGAGCAGTTCTTC
once	TRBV28	NA	TRBJ1-6	CASSLRAGGKSPLHF	TGTGCCAGCAGTTTAAGGGCAGGAGGAAAATCACCCCTCCACTTT
NA	TRBV4-2	NA	TRBJ2-1	CASSPTGGDINEQFF	TGTGCCAGCAGCCCCACAGGGGGGGACATCAATGAGCAGTTCTTC
NA	TRBV4-1	NA	TRBJ1-1	CASSQERTGNTEAFF	TGCGCCAGCAGCCAAGAGAGGACTGGGAACACTGAAGCTTTCTTT
NA	TRBV6-1	TRBD2	TRBJ2-1	CASSVQAAGPWNEQFF	TGTGCCAGCAGTGTACAGGCAGCGGGGCCCTGGAATGAGCAGTTCTTC
NA	TRBV11-2	NA	TRBJ1-1	CASSSVGGGTEAFF	TGTGCCAGCAGCTCCGTGGGTGGGGGGACTGAAGCTTTCTTT
NA	TRBV11-2	NA	TRBJ2-7	CASSLVFSYEQYF	TGTGCCAGCAGCTTAGTGTTCAGCTACGAGCAGTACTTC
once	TRBV2	TRBD2	TRBJ2-1	CASSDPGGAVNEQFF	TGTGCCAGCAGTGACCCCGGGGGGGCAGTTAATGAGCAGTTCTTC
few	TRBV5-4	NA	TRBJ2-7	CASSPGLLQDEQYF	TGTGCCAGCAGCCCCGGACTCCTCCAAGACGAGCAGTACTTC
NA	TRBV6-2/TRBV6-3	NA	TRBJ1-2	CASSFRIDYGYTF	TGTGCCAGCAGTTTCAGGATAGACTATGGCTACACCTTC
once	TRBV5-1	TRBD2	TRBJ2-7	CASRTGTSPFHEQYF	TGCGCCAGCAGAACCGGGACTAGCCCATTCCACGAGCAGTACTTC
once	TRBV28	TRBD1	TRBJ2-7	CASSLSQGAGEYEQYF	TGTGCCAGCAGTTTATCCCAGGGGGCAGGGGAGTACGAGCAGTACTTC
NA	TRBV3-1/TRBV3-2	TRBD1	TRBJ2-7	CASSQAGTGGRYEQYF	TGTGCCAGCAGCCAAGCAGGGACAGGGGGCCGTTACGAGCAGTACTTC
NA	TRBV14	NA	TRBJ2-1	CASSPGETEQFF	TGTGCCAGCAGCCCAGGGGAAACAGAGCAGTTCTTC
NA	TRBV6-2/TRBV6-3	TRBD1	TRBJ2-6	CASSYFGDRVSGANVLTF	TGTGCCAGCAGTTACTTTGGGGACAGGGTATCTGGGGCCAACGTCCTGACTTTC
NA	TRBV7-9	NA	TRBJ2-5	CASSLSAQGGWTHETQYF	TGTGCCAGCAGCTTATCAGCACAGGGAGGGTGGACCCACGAGACCCAGTACTTC
NA	TRBV6-5	TRBD2	TRBJ2-1	CASSSRLAGEVEQFF	TGTGCCAGCAGTTCCCGACTAGCGGGAGAGGTTGAGCAGTTCTTC
NA	TRBV10-2	TRBD2	TRBJ2-5	CASTTAGRSQYF	TGCGCCAGCACCACGGCCGGGAGGTCCCAGTACTTC
NA	TRBV7-9	NA	TRBJ2-4	CASSLGGVNRRAKNIQYF	TGTGCCAGCAGCTTAGGCGGGGTTAACCGCCGGGCCAAAAACATTCAGTACTTC
NA	TRBV5-5	TRBD2	TRBJ2-1	CASTRSGSNYNEQFF	TGTGCCAGCACCCGAAGCGGGAGCAATTACAATGAGCAGTTCTTC
NA	TRBV4-2	NA	TRBJ2-7	CASSQDQFQGEQYF	TGTGCCAGCAGCCAAGACCAATTCCAGGGCGAGCAGTACTTC